What follows are 21 T cell receptor beta chains derived from one specimen sequenced in a study of technical replicates of blood from several donors (dated by TCRdb to the late 2010s). Receptor libraries were prepared by the immunoSEQ multiplex PCR assay. TCRdb's version of the immuneACCESS table is confined to in-frame rearrangements and falls short of the full clone set. An unresolved V gene accounts for under half of the shortfall where checked; the remainder is of unknown origin. Present in this sample are 55,000 to 75,000 clones, about nine tenths of which were seen just once. Of the sample, less than 5% falls within the top ten clones. The sequenced sample was PBMCs. All receptors derive from a human donor in good health. Some clones in this sample may be carry-over from other donors' samples.

The chain employs TRBV6-1 and TRBJ1-1; D gene unclear. This CDR3 region has 13 residues. Germline loops: CDR1 MNHNS, CDR2 SASEGT. V shed 10 bases and J shed 1 base, with 13 bases lying between them. The CDR3 DNA sequence: TGTGCCACCCCGGGCGGGTGGAACACTGAAGCTTTCTTT. The encoded protein is CATPGGWNTEAFF.

The genes are TRBV20-1 and TRBJ2-7, with a weak D call TRBD2 (5 bases). This CDR3 is built from 11 residues. From germline, CDR1 is DFQATT and CDR2 SNEGSKA (reference sequence). Trimming took off 3 bases at V and 7 bases at J, with 10 bases between the two ends. The CDR3 sequence: CSAREDWEQYF. The CDR3 DNA is TGCAGTGCTAGGGAGGATTGGGAGCAGTACTTC.

The J gene is TRBJ1-2, the V gene TRBV19; maybe TRBD1 (6 bases). The germline V gene has CDR1 LNHDA and CDR2 SQIVND (reference sequence). The CDR3 loop spans 13 amino acids. Trimming stripped 10 bases from V and 4 bases from J, with 16 bases between. CDR3 nucleotide sequence: TGTGCCACCAGGGGCCAAGGGGCCTATGGCTACACCTTC. Protein sequence: CATRGQGAYGYTF.

DNA of the CDR3: TGTGCCAGCAGCTTAGACGGACTCCAGAATCAGCCCCAGCATTTT. Protein sequence: CASSLDGLQNQPQHF. The gene calls are TRBV7-2 and TRBJ1-5; D remains ambiguous. The CDR3 sequence is 15 residues long. The germline V gene encodes CDR1 SGHTA and CDR2 FQGNSA. V was shortened by 1 base and J by 4 bases, with 11 bases between the two germline ends.

The table lists this clone with a count of one. The chain has TRBV10-3 and TRBJ2-7, with a tentative D call TRBD1 (6 bases). V was cut by 4 bases and J by 7 bases, with 8 bases left in between. Germline V CDR1 and CDR2: ENHRY, SYGVKD. The CDR3 covers 11 residues. For the CDR3, the DNA is TGTGCCATCAGTGTGAGGGGGGAGCAGTACTTC. Amino acid sequence: CAISVRGEQYF.

The genes are TRBV7-9 and TRBJ1-2, with D unresolved. Germline CDR1 reads SEHNR; CDR2 reads FQNEAQ (reference sequence). The CDR3 totals 12 residues. With 5 bases removed from V and 5 bases from J, the gap between germline ends came to 9 bases. As DNA, the CDR3 is TGTGCCAGCAGCGTGACATGGTATGGCTACACCTTC. It encodes CASSVTWYGYTF. Together with reference TRBV7-9 and TRBJ1-2, the CDR3 gives the full variable domain: DTGVSQNPRHKITKRGQNVTFRCDPISEHNRLYWYRQTLGQGPEFLTYFQNEAQLEKSRLLSDRFSAERPKGSFSTLEIQRTEQGDSAMYLCASSVTWYGYTFGSGTRLTVV.

The chain carries TRBV10-3 and TRBJ2-7; possible D gene TRBD1, 5 bases. CDR3 size: 14 residues. Per the germline V gene, CDR1 is ENHRY and CDR2 is SYGVKD. The V gene lost 7 bases and the J gene lost 0 bases, with 13 bases spanning the gap. CDR3 region: CAIKRTPSSYEQYF. The CDR3 nucleotides read TGTGCCATCAAGAGGACACCGAGCTCCTACGAGCAGTACTTC.

The chain couples TRBV5-1 to TRBJ2-3; 8 bases are a match to TRBD2. V was clipped by 0 bases and J by 2 bases; unmatched bases: 8. This CDR3 has 17 amino acids. In germline, CDR1 is SGHRS, CDR2 YFSETQ. The CDR3 bases are TGCGCCAGCAGCTTGGGAGGCGGGGGGTCCCTCACAGATACGCAGTATTTT. Residues: CASSLGGGGSLTDTQYF.

The V call is TRBV29-1, the J call TRBJ2-4; D is perhaps TRBD2 (5 bases). Germline CDR1 SQVTM, CDR2 ANQGSEA. This CDR3 has 13 residues. V lost 6 bases, J lost 3 bases, and 12 bases lay in between. The CDR3 region is CSVGEGNKNIQYF. As DNA, the CDR3 is TGCAGCGTCGGGGAAGGAAACAAAAACATTCAGTACTTC.

The chain employs TRBV5-1 and TRBJ1-1; D is undetermined. This CDR3 is built from 14 residues. Looked up from germline, CDR1 is SGHRS and CDR2 is YFSETQ. The germline V and J ends were trimmed by 9 bases and 11 bases, with 26 bases remaining between them. The CDR3 region has the DNA TGCGCCACCCGACCCGAGGGCTCCGAGCATAGGGCTTTCTTT. This encodes CATRPEGSEHRAFF. Variable domain in full (rest from reference TRBV5-1 and TRBJ1-1): KAGVTQTPRYLIKTRGQQVTLSCSPISGHRSVSWYQQTPGQGLQFLFEYFSETQRNKGNFPGRFSGRQFSNSRSEMNVSTLELGDSALYLCATRPEGSEHRAFFGQGTRLTVV.

This clone has only one observation. The chain recombines TRBV19 with TRBJ2-7; possibly TRBD1 for D (5 bases). V was cut by 5 bases and J by 4 bases, with 9 bases left in between. CDR1 is LNHDA, CDR2 SQIVND, per germline (reference sequence). CDR3 length: 12 residues. The CDR3 nucleotides are TGTGCCAGTAGTGCGAACAGGTACGAGCAGTACTTC. Translated, it gives CASSANRYEQYF.

The genes are TRBV13 and TRBJ1-3; D call uncertain. Germline lookup yields CDR1 PRHDT and CDR2 FYEKMQ (reference sequence). The CDR3 spans 14 residues. Trimming took 5 bases from V and 4 from J, leaving 12 bases between them. This CDR3 reads CASSQEGGGNTIYF. For the CDR3, the DNA is TGTGCCAGCAGCCAAGAGGGAGGAGGAAACACCATATATTTT. The full variable domain, completed using reference TRBV13 and TRBJ1-3, is AAGVIQSPRHLIKEKRETATLKCYPIPRHDTVYWYQQGPGQDPQFLISFYEKMQSDKGSIPDRFSAQQFSDYHSELNMSSLELGDSALYFCASSQEGGGNTIYFGEGSWLTVV.

V gene TRBV5-1 combines with J gene TRBJ2-1; perhaps TRBD1 as D (5 bases). The CDR3 totals 16 residues. The germline V gene has CDR1 SGHRS and CDR2 YFSETQ. Trimming removed 4 bases from V and 5 bases from J, with 19 bases in between. The CDR3 DNA follows: TGCGCCAGCAGCGTCGAAGACTTTAGGGGAAACAATGAGCAGTTCTTC. Its translation is CASSVEDFRGNNEQFF.

The V and J genes are TRBV7-7 and TRBJ2-7; unclear D gene. CDR1 is SSHAT, CDR2 FNYEAQ, per germline (reference sequence). The CDR3 has 14 residues. The V end lost 1 base, the J end lost 0 bases, and 7 bases lay between the germline ends. The CDR3 DNA reads TGTGCCAGCAGCTTAGAGCCCGGCTCCTACGAGCAGTACTTC. It translates to CASSLEPGSYEQYF.

V gene TRBV5-1 combines with J gene TRBJ1-1; 8 positions match TRBD1. V lost 4 bases to trimming and J lost 4 bases; unmatched junction nucleotides: 15. CDR3 length: 17 amino acids. CDR1 is SGHRS, CDR2 YFSETQ, per germline. For the CDR3, the DNA is TGCGCCAGCAGCCGAGTTGCAGGGGGCTTTTCTTCCACTGAAGCTTTCTTT. It encodes CASSRVAGGFSSTEAFF.

The V gene is TRBV15, the J gene TRBJ2-7, with 7 nucleotides matching TRBD2. CDR3 size: 14 residues. The V gene's germline CDR1 is LNHNV and CDR2 YYDKDF (reference sequence). Trimming cost V 0 bases and J 8 bases; bases outside gene matches: 7. This CDR3 is CATSRDKTSSQQYF. CDR3 sequence (DNA): TGTGCCACCAGCAGAGACAAGACTAGCTCCCAGCAGTACTTC.

The rearrangement links TRBV2 to TRBJ1-6, with unresolved D. Deletions cut 5 bases from V and 0 bases from J, with 11 bases between. This CDR3 region has 16 residues. CDR1 is SNHLY, CDR2 FYNNEI, per germline. In DNA, the CDR3 is TGTGCCAGCAGTTACCCTTATAGCTCCTATAATTCACCCCTCCACTTT. It specifies CASSYPYSSYNSPLHF.

The chain joins TRBV5-8 to TRBJ2-1; 11 bases agree with TRBD1. Germline CDR1 is SGHTS and CDR2 is YDEGEE. V lost 4 bases, J lost 7 bases, and 7 bases stayed unmatched. This CDR3 region has 15 residues. CDR3 loop: CASSPGTGGLNEQFF. As DNA, the CDR3 is TGTGCCAGCAGCCCCGGGACAGGGGGTCTGAATGAGCAGTTCTTC.

Written as DNA, the CDR3 is TGTGCCAGCAGCCTAGCTCGGGAGGGCCGCTACGAGCAGTACTTC. Translating gives CASSLAREGRYEQYF. The chain joins TRBV5-4 to TRBJ2-7; TRBD2 matches at 8 bases. This CDR3 contains 15 residues. The germline V gene encodes CDR1 SGHNT and CDR2 YYREEE (reference sequence). V was pared by 4 bases and J by 3 bases, with 9 bases of the junction left unmatched.

The CDR3 reads CASSTPVPLTAGLGNTEAFF. DNA for the CDR3: TGTGCCAGCAGCACGCCAGTCCCGTTGACAGCGGGGTTGGGGAACACTGAAGCTTTCTTT. The chain uses TRBV7-7 and TRBJ1-1, with D perhaps matching TRBD1 (5 bases). The CDR3 length is 20 residues. Between the trimmed V and J ends, which lost 5 bases and 1 base, there was a span of 29 bases. Germline loops: CDR1 SSHAT, CDR2 FNYEAQ (reference sequence).

V and J are TRBV19 and TRBJ1-3; a weak D match, TRBD1 (5 bases). The germline V gene encodes CDR1 LNHDA and CDR2 SQIVND (reference sequence). The CDR3 totals 16 residues. V was shortened by 5 bases and J by 2 bases, with 16 bases between the two germline ends. The CDR3 DNA follows: TGTGCCAGTAGTGCCTGGGCAGGGACTACTGGAAACACCATATATTTT. Amino acid sequence: CASSAWAGTTGNTIYF.